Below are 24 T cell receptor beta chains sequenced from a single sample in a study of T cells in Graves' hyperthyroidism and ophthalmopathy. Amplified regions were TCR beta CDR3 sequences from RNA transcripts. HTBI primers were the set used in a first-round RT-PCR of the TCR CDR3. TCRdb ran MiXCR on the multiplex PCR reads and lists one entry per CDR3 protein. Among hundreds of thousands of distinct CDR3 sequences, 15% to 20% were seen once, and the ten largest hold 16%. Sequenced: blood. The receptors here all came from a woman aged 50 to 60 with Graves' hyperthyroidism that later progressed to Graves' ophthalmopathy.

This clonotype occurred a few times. CDR3 nucleotide sequence: TGTGCCTGGAGTGTATCGACAGGGGCAGTTTATAATTCACCCCTCCACTTT. Translation gives CAWSVSTGAVYNSPLHF. This rearrangement joins TRBV30 to TRBJ1-6; 8 nucleotides line up with TRBD1. Germline loops: CDR1 GTSNPN, CDR2 SVGIG (reference sequence). This CDR3 comprises 17 residues. V gave up 0 bases and J gave up 4 bases; unmatched junction bases: 8.

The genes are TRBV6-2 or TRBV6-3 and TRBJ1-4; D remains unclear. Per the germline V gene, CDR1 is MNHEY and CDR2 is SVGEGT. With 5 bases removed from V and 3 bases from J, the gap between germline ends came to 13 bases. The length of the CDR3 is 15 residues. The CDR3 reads CASSPPRTANEKLFF. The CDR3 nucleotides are TGTGCCAGCAGTCCCCCCCGGACGGCTAATGAAAAACTGTTTTTT.

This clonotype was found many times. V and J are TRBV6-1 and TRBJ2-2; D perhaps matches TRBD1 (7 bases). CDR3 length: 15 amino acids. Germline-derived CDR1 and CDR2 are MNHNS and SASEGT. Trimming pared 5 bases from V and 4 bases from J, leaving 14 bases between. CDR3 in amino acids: CASSSRRGATGELFF. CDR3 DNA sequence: TGTGCCAGCAGTTCACGCAGGGGGGCCACCGGGGAGCTGTTTTTT.

CDR3: CAISEGDRSQETQYF. The DNA of the CDR3 is TGTGCCATCAGTGAAGGCGACAGGTCCCAAGAGACCCAGTACTTC. V and J are TRBV10-3 and TRBJ2-5; maybe TRBD1 (6 bases). Per the germline V gene, CDR1 is ENHRY and CDR2 is SYGVKD. CDR3 length: 15 amino acids. V was cut by 3 bases and J by 1 base, with 12 bases left in between.

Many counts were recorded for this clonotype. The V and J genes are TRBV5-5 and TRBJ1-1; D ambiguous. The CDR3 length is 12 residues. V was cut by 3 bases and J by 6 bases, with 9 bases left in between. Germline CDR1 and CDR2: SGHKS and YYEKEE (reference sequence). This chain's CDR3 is CASSWAGPEAFF. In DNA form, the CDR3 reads TGTGCCAGCAGCTGGGCGGGCCCTGAAGCTTTCTTT. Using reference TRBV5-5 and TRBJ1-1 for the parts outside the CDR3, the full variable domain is DAGVTQSPTHLIKTRGQQVTLRCSPISGHKSVSWYQQVLGQGPQFIFQYYEKEERGRGNFPDRFSARQFPNYSSELNVNALLLGDSALYLCASSWAGPEAFFGQGTRLTVV.

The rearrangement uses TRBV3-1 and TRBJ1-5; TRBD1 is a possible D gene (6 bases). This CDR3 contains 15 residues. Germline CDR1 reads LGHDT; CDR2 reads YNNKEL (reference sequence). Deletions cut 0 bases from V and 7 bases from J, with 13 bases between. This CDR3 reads CASSQDLQGSQPQHF. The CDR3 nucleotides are TGTGCCAGCAGCCAAGATCTTCAGGGGTCACAGCCCCAGCATTTT.

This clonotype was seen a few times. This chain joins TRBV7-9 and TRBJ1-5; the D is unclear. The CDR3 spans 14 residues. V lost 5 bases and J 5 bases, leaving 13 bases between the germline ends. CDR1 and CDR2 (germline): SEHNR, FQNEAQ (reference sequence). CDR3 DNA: TGTGCCAGCAGCCCCCTCGGAAATGATCAGCCCCAGCATTTT. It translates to CASSPLGNDQPQHF.

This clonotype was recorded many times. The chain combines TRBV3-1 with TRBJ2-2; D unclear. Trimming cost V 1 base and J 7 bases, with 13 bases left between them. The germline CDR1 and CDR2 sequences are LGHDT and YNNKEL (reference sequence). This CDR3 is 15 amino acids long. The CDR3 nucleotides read TGTGCCAGCAGCCAAGGAGACCAGCGCGGCGGGGAGCTGTTTTTT. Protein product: CASSQGDQRGGELFF.

The CDR3 protein is CAAAEGCKTGNTIYF. As DNA, the CDR3 is TGCGCCGCAGCGGAAGGGTGCAAGACTGGAAACACCATATATTTT. This rearrangement joins TRBV5-1 to TRBJ1-3; no reliable D call. V lost 10 bases and J 2 bases, leaving 19 bases between the germline ends. Germline CDR1 reads SGHRS; CDR2 reads YFSETQ. This CDR3 comprises 15 residues.

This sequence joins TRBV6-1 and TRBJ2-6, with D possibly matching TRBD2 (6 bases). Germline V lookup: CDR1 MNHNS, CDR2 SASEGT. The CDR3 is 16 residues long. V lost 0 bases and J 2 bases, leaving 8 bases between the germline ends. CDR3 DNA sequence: TGTGCCAGCAGTGAAGCGTGGGAGGCTGGGGCCAACGTCCTGACTTTC. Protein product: CASSEAWEAGANVLTF.

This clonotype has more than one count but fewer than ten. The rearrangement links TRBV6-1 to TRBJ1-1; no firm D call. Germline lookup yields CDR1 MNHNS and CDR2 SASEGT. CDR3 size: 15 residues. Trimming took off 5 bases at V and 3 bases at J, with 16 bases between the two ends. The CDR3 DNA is TGTGCCAGCAGTACGGTGGGAAAAATTGACACTGAAGCTTTCTTT. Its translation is CASSTVGKIDTEAFF.

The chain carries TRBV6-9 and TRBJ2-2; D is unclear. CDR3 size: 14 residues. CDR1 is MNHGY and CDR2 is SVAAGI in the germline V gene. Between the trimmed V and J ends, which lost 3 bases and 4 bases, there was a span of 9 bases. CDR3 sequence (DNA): TGTGCCAGCAGTTACTACGGCCCCACCGGGGAGCTGTTTTTT. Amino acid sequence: CASSYYGPTGELFF.

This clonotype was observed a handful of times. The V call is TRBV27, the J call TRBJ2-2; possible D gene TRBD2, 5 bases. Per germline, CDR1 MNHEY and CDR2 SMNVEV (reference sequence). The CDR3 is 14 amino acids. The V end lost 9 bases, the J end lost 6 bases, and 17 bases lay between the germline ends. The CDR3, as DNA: TGTGCCAGTCAGACCGGGCGGGTTTCCGGGGAGCTGTTTTTT. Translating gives CASQTGRVSGELFF.

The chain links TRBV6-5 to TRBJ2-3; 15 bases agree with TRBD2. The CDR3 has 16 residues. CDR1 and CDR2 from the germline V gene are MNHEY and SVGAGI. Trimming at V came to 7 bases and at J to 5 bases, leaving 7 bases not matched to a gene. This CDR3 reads CASTLGLAGGEDTQYF. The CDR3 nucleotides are TGTGCCAGCACCTTGGGACTAGCGGGGGGAGAAGATACGCAGTATTTT.

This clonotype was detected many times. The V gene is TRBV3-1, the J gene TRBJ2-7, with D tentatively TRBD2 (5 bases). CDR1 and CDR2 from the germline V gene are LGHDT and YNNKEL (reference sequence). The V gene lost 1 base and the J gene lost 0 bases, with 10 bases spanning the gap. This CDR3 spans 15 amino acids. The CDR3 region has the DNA TGTGCCAGCAGCCAAGTAGCAGGAGGCTCCTACGAGCAGTACTTC. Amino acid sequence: CASSQVAGGSYEQYF.

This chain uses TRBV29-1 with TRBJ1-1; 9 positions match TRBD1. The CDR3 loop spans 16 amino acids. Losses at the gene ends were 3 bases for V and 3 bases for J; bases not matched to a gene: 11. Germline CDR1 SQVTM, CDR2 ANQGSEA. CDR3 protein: CSVEVSNRGQDTEAFF. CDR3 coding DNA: TGCAGCGTTGAGGTCAGTAACAGGGGGCAGGACACTGAAGCTTTCTTT.

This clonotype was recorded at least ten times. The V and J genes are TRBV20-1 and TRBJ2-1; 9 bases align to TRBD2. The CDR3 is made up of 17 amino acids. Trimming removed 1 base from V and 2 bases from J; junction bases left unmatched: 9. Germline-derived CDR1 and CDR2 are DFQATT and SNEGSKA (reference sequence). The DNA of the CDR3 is TGCAGTGCTAGAGCCCCCCTACTAGCGGGCACCTACAATGAGCAGTTCTTC. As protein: CSARAPLLAGTYNEQFF.

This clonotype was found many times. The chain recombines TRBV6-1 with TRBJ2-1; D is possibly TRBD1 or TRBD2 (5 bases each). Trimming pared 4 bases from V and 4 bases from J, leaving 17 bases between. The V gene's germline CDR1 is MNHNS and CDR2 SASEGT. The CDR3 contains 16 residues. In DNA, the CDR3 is TGTGCCAGCAGTGGCCACGAGGGGAACCCTTACAATGAGCAGTTCTTC. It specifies CASSGHEGNPYNEQFF.

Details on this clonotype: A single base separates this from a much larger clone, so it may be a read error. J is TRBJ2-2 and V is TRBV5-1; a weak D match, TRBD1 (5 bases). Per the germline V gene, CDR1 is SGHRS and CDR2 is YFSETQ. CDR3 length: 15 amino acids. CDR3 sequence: CAGSLGQGLSGELFF. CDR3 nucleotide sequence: TGCGCCGGCAGCTTGGGGCAGGGTTTGTCCGGGGAGCTGTTTTTT. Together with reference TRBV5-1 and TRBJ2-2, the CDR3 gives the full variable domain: KAGVTQTPRYLIKTRGQQVTLSCSPISGHRSVSWYQQTPGQGLQFLFEYFSETQRNKGNFPGRFSGRQFSNSRSEMNVSTLELGDSALYLCAGSLGQGLSGELFFGEGSRLTVL.

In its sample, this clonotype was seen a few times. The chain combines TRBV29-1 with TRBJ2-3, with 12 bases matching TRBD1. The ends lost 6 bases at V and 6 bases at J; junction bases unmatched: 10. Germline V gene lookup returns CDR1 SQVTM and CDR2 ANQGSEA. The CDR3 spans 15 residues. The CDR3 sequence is CSVRPGQGARDTQYF. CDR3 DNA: TGCAGCGTGCGACCGGGACAGGGGGCGAGGGATACGCAGTATTTT.

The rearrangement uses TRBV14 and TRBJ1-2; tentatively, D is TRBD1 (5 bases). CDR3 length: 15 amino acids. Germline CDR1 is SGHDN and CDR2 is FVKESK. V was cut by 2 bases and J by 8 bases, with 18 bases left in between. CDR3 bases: TGTGCCAGCAGCCAAACTCAGGGACGTCTAGAAGGCTACACCTTC. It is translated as CASSQTQGRLEGYTF.

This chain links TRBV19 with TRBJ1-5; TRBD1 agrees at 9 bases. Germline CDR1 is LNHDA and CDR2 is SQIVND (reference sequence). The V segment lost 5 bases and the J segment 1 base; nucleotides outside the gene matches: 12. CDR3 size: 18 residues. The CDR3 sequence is CASSSTLTGGMSNQPQHF. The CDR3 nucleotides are TGTGCCAGTAGTTCTACCTTGACAGGGGGTATGAGCAATCAGCCCCAGCATTTT.

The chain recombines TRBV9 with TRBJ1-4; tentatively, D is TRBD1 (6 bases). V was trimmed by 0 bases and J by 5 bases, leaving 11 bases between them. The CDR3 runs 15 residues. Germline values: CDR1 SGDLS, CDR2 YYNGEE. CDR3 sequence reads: CASSVDQGLNEKLFF. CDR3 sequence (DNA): TGTGCCAGCAGCGTAGATCAGGGGCTGAATGAAAAACTGTTTTTT.

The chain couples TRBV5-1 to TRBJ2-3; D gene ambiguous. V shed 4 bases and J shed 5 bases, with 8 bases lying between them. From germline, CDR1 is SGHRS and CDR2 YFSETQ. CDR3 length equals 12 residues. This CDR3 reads CASSANLDTQYF. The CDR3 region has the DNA TGCGCCAGCAGCGCCAATCTAGATACGCAGTATTTT.